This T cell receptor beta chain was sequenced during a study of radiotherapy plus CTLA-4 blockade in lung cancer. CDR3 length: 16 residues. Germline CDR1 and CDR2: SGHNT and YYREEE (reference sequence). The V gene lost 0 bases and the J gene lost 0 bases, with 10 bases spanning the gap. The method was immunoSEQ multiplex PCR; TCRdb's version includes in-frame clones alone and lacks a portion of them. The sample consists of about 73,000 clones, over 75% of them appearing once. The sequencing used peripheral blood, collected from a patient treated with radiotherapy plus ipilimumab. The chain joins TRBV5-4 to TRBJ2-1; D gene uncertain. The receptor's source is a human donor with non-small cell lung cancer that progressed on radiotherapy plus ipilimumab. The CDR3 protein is CASSLGGSFSYNEQFF. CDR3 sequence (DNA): TGTGCCAGCAGCTTGGGGGGTAGCTTCTCCTACAATGAGCAGTTCTTC.